The clone carrying this T cell receptor (beta chain) occurred many times. The antigen is not known. With V trimmed by 0 bases and J by 3 bases, 8 bases remained unmatched. The CDR3 contains 15 residues. From germline, CDR1 is DFQATT and CDR2 SNEGSKA (reference sequence). TCRdb fed the reads into MiXCR, producing one record per CDR3 protein. Of around 450,000 distinct CDR3 sequences listed, 10% to 12% are singletons. This sample is drawn from a study of T cell repertoires in cytomegalovirus infection. Whole-study context: CMV infection together with matching HLA type was indicated by public TCR beta signatures. The study, taken as a whole, reports: Summed frequency of shared TCR beta families picked out CMV carriers who also had the relevant HLA. Ex vivo, HLA-C-restricted CMV-specific TCR beta clonotypes prevailed over the rest of the response.

The chain has TRBV20-1 and TRBJ2-7, with 7 nucleotides matching TRBD2. The receptor was isolated from a human donor in good health (CMV status not recorded). Some clones in this sample may be carry-over from other donors' samples. The sequenced sample consisted of PBMCs. DNA for the CDR3: TGCAGTGCTAGAGAGGGTCCGGGACTATACTACGAGCAGTACTTC. It specifies CSAREGPGLYYEQYF.